This T cell receptor beta chain was sequenced during a study of T cell responses to AZD1222 COVID-19 vaccine. As for the study in general: Second-dose schedules of about 4 or about 12 weeks were combined.

Looked up from germline, CDR1 is MRHNA and CDR2 is SNTAGT. With 3 bases clipped from V and 4 bases from J, the junction kept 2 bases outside the gene matches. The CDR3 runs to 14 residues. Repertoires were generated with immunoSEQ multiplex PCR, while TCRdb's copy carries only in-frame clones and drops some. The sample has roughly 110,000 clones, roughly 87% seen once. The source was peripheral blood, collected on day 0 of AZD1222 vaccination. This sequence originates from an adult in good health. The genes are TRBV6-4 and TRBJ1-5, with 8 bases aligning to TRBD1. The CDR3 here is CASSEQGGNQPQHF. CDR3 in DNA: TGTGCCAGCAGTGAACAGGGGGGGAATCAGCCCCAGCATTTT.